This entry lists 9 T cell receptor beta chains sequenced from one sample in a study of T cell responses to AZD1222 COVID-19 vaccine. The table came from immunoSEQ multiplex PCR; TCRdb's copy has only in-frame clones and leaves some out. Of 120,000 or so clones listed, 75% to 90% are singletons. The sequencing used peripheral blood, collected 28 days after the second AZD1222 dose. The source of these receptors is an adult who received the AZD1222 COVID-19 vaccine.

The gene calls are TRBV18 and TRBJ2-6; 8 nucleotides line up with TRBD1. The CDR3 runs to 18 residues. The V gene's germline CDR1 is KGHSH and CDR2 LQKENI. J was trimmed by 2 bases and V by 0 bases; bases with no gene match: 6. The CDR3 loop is CASSPPWTGTAGANVLTF. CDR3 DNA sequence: TGTGCCAGCTCACCACCCTGGACAGGGACAGCTGGGGCCAACGTCCTGACTTTC.

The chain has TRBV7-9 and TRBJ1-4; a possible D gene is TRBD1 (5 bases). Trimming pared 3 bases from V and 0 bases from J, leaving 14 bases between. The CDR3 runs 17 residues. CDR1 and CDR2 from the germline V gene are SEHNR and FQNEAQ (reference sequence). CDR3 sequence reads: CASSLAGSKATNEKLFF. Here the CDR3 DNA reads TGTGCCAGCAGCTTGGCAGGGTCAAAGGCAACTAATGAAAAACTGTTTTTT.

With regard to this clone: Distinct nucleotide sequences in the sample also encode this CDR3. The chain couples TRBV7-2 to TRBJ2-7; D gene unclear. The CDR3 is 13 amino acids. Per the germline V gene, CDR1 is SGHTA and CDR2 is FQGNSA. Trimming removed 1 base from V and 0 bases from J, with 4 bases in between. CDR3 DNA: TGTGCCAGCAGCTTAGTCTCCTCCTACGAGCAGTACTTC. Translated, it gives CASSLVSSYEQYF.

The CDR3 region is CASSLAGQVYGYTF. The CDR3 coding sequence is TGTGCCAGCAGCTTAGCGGGACAGGTCTATGGCTACACCTTC. This sequence joins TRBV7-2 and TRBJ1-2; 8 nucleotides line up with TRBD1. The CDR3 is made up of 14 amino acids. Germline V lookup: CDR1 SGHTA, CDR2 FQGNSA. Trimming cost V 0 bases and J 4 bases; bases outside gene matches: 1.

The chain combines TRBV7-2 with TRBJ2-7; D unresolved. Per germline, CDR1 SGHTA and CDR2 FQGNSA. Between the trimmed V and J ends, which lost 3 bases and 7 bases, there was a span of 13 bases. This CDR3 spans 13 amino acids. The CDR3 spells CASSFRGIGEQYF. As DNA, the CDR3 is TGTGCCAGCAGCTTCCGCGGAATCGGGGAGCAGTACTTC. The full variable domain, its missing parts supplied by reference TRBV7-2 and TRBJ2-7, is GAGVSQSPSNKVTEKGKDVELRCDPISGHTALYWYRQSLGQGLEFLIYFQGNSAPDKSGLPSDRFSAERTGGSVSTLTIQRTQQEDSAVYLCASSFRGIGEQYFGPGTRLTVT.

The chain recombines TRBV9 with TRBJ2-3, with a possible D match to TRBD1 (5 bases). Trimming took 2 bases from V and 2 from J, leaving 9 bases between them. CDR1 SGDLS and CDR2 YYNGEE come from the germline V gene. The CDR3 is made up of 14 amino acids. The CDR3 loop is CASSVGPYTDTQYF. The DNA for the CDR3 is TGTGCCAGCAGCGTGGGGCCCTACACAGATACGCAGTATTTT.

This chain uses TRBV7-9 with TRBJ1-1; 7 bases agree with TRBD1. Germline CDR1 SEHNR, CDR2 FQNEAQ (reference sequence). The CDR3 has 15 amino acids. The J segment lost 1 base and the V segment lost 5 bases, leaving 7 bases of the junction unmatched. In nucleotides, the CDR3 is TGTGCCAGCAGCCATTACAGGGGAGGGAACACTGAAGCTTTCTTT. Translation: CASSHYRGGNTEAFF.

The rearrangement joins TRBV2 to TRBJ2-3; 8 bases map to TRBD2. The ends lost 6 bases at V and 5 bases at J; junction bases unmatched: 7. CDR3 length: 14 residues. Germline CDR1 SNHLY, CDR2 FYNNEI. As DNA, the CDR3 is TGTGCCAGCAGGCGGGAGGTGGGCCAAGATACGCAGTATTTT. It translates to CASRREVGQDTQYF.

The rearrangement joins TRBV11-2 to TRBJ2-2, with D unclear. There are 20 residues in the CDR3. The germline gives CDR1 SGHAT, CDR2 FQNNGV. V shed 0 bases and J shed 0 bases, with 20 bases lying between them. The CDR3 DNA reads TGTGCCAGCAGCTTAGATTTATCCCGATTTGGACCCGCGAACACCGGGGAGCTGTTTTTT. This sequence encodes CASSLDLSRFGPANTGELFF.